Shown below are 11 T cell receptor beta chains from a single sample sequenced in a study of blood T cell repertoires in COVID-19. Profiled with immunoSEQ multiplex PCR; TCRdb holds only in-frame clones, not every one. Of more than 45,000 clones listed, approximately 91% are singletons. Sample: peripheral blood. These receptor sequences come from a woman aged 65 to 85 with active COVID-19.

The chain couples TRBV9 to TRBJ2-5, with 8 bases that match TRBD2. This CDR3 has 14 residues. The V gene's germline CDR1 is SGDLS and CDR2 YYNGEE. V shed 4 bases, J shed 1 base, and the junction held 3 bases outside the gene matches. CDR3 DNA sequence: TGTGCCAGCAGCCAGAGCGGGGGCCAAGAGACCCAGTACTTC. As protein: CASSQSGGQETQYF. Complete variable domain (other parts from reference TRBV9 and TRBJ2-5): DSGVTQTPKHLITATGQRVTLRCSPRSGDLSVYWYQQSLDQGLQFLIQYYNGEERAKGNILERFSAQQFPDLHSELNLSSLELGDSALYFCASSQSGGQETQYFGPGTRLLVL.

The CDR3, as DNA: TGTGCCAGCAGCCTCGGACTAGCGGTCTATGAGCAGTTCTTC. This gives the protein CASSLGLAVYEQFF. The chain has TRBV5-4 and TRBJ2-1; TRBD2 agrees at 10 bases. The CDR3 loop spans 14 amino acids. Germline CDR1 is SGHNT and CDR2 is YYREEE (reference sequence). V lost 4 bases and J lost 8; bases outside the gene matches: 6.

The chain recombines TRBV11-2 with TRBJ1-6; 8 nucleotides match TRBD1. Per the germline V gene, CDR1 is SGHAT and CDR2 is FQNNGV. The V gene end was trimmed by 5 bases and the J gene end by 10 bases; junction bases not matched to a gene: 7. There are 14 residues in the CDR3. Written as DNA, the CDR3 is TGTGCCAGCAGCCGGACAGGGAATATGTCACCCCTCCACTTT. Translation gives CASSRTGNMSPLHF.

The chain couples TRBV5-1 to TRBJ2-5; 8 nucleotides line up with TRBD2. Unmatched junction bases numbered 9, after V lost 4 bases and J lost 1 base. In germline, CDR1 is SGHRS, CDR2 YFSETQ. The CDR3 runs 16 residues. CDR3 DNA sequence: TGCGCCAGCAGCCCTACTAGCGGACCTTCCCAAGAGACCCAGTACTTC. Translation: CASSPTSGPSQETQYF.

The chain couples TRBV7-9 to TRBJ2-1; 8 bases are shared with TRBD2. Per the germline V gene, CDR1 is SEHNR and CDR2 is FQNEAQ (reference sequence). The V segment lost 2 bases and the J segment 6 bases; nucleotides outside the gene matches: 6. This CDR3 contains 15 residues. Written as DNA, the CDR3 is TGTGCCAGCAGCTTAAGCGGGAGTCACCCCAATGAGCAGTTCTTC. Its protein is CASSLSGSHPNEQFF. Together with reference TRBV7-9 and TRBJ2-1, the CDR3 gives the full variable domain: DTGVSQNPRHKITKRGQNVTFRCDPISEHNRLYWYRQTLGQGPEFLTYFQNEAQLEKSRLLSDRFSAERPKGSFSTLEIQRTEQGDSAMYLCASSLSGSHPNEQFFGPGTRLTVL.

The V gene is TRBV19, the J gene TRBJ1-1, with D unresolved. V was cut by 6 bases and J by 3 bases, with 14 bases left in between. CDR3 length equals 14 residues. The germline CDR1 and CDR2 sequences are LNHDA and SQIVND (reference sequence). DNA for the CDR3: TGTGCCAGTAGAAGGGAGTGGGTCGACACTGAAGCTTTCTTT. It codes for CASRREWVDTEAFF.

This clone occurred a few times. The chain has TRBV7-9 and TRBJ2-1; a weak D match, TRBD2 (5 bases). From germline, CDR1 is SEHNR and CDR2 FQNEAQ (reference sequence). Trimming cost V 5 bases and J 9 bases, with 23 bases left between them. The CDR3 length is 16 residues. The CDR3 spells CASSPNLALISGEQFF. CDR3 coding DNA: TGTGCCAGCAGCCCCAACTTAGCGCTAATTTCGGGTGAGCAGTTCTTC.

V usage is TRBV2 and J usage is TRBJ2-4; D is unclear. V was shortened by 3 bases and J by 0 bases, with 9 bases between the two germline ends. The CDR3 totals 15 residues. In germline, CDR1 is SNHLY, CDR2 FYNNEI. The CDR3 here is CASSEALLAKNIQYF. The CDR3 bases are TGTGCCAGCAGTGAGGCCCTCTTAGCCAAAAACATTCAGTACTTC.

The rearrangement joins TRBV28 to TRBJ1-2; D is unclear. V shed 4 bases and J shed 4 bases, with 16 bases lying between them. CDR3 length equals 15 residues. CDR1 MDHEN and CDR2 SYDVKM come from the germline V gene. The CDR3 loop reads CASSSSWGVGYGYTF. The CDR3 nucleotides read TGTGCCAGCAGTTCTAGCTGGGGTGTGGGCTATGGCTACACCTTC.

This chain uses TRBV5-6 with TRBJ2-1; 7 bases map to TRBD2. The junction had 7 bases not matched to a gene; V was cut back by 0 bases and J by 7 bases. The length of the CDR3 is 15 residues. Germline CDR1 is SGHDT and CDR2 is YYEEEE. The CDR3 coding sequence is TGTGCCAGCAGCTTGGGAATGGCGGGAGATAATGAGCAGTTCTTC. This translates into CASSLGMAGDNEQFF.

The V and J genes are TRBV2 and TRBJ1-3; weak D call: TRBD1 (5 bases). Trimming took 6 bases from V and 0 from J, leaving 9 bases between them. CDR1 is SNHLY and CDR2 is FYNNEI in the germline V gene. This CDR3 comprises 14 residues. CDR3 protein: CASRTGSSGNTIYF. The DNA of the CDR3 is TGTGCCAGCAGAACAGGCAGCTCTGGAAACACCATATATTTT.